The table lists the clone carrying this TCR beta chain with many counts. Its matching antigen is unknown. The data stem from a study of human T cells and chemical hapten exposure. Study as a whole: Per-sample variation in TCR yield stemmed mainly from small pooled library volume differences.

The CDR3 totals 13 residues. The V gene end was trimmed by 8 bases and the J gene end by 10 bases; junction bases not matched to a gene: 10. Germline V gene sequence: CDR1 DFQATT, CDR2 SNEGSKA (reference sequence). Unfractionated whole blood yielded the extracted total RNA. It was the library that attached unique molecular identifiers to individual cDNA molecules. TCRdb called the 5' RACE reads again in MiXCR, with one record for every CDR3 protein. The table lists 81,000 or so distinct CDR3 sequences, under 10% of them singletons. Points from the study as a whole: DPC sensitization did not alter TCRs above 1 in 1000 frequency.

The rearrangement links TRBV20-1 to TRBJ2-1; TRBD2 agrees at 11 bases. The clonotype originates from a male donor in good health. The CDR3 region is CSTRLAGTVEQFF. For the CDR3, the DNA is TGCAGTACACGACTAGCGGGGACGGTCGAGCAGTTCTTC.